This T cell receptor (beta chain) stems from a study of blood T cell repertoires in COVID-19. In the authors' methods: Amplification of reference gene primers provided the estimated nucleated cell counts. This table comes from immunoSEQ multiplex PCR, and its TCRdb copy is limited to in-frame clones, with some not included. That table gives V, J and clone size, and the DNA gave D and trimming. The sample lists some 150,000 clones, roughly 76% occurring once. This clone was observed a handful of times. The germline gives CDR1 MNHNS, CDR2 SASEGT. V was pared by 1 base and J by 5 bases, with 11 bases between. The CDR3 has 14 amino acids.

This receptor was taken from a human donor with acute or convalescent COVID-19. The donor label of this sample is uncertain. The sequencing input was peripheral blood. This chain links TRBV6-1 with TRBJ1-1; D is perhaps TRBD1 (6 bases). CDR3 nucleotides: TGTGCCAGCAGTGAAGGGGACAAACGGACTGAAGCTTTCTTT. As protein: CASSEGDKRTEAFF.